This T cell receptor (beta chain) is from a study of T cell responses to AZD1222 COVID-19 vaccine (dated by TCRdb to the early 2020s). Context from the whole study: TCR sequencing was performed for 230 to 250 trial participants, of whom 207 were given two doses of AZD1222 and around 26 were given two doses of MenACWY control vaccine. Trial participants were enrolled by age into 18-55, 56-69 and 70-plus year subgroups, with roughly 150, 30 and 60 TCR-sequenced participants respectively. Overall study outcomes, separate from this receptor: Only six AZD1222 recipients were SARS-CoV-2 seropositive at baseline, limiting conclusions about previously exposed vaccinees. Because no day 14 peak-response samples were available, the repertoires could be characterized only after the peak T cell response. Reportedly, almost half of the unique spike-specific TCRs recognized epitopes lying outside the regions that are mutated in the B.1.351 and B.1.1.7 variants. After two AZD1222 doses, both the breadth and the depth of spike-specific TCRs were significantly higher than at day 0 and than in MenACWY recipients. CD4 TCRs associated with the vaccine covered the entire spike protein, and the dominant responses were in regions 160-218 and 743-854. The 56-69-year group was small, and its depth increase did not reach significance, likely because of low power. Participants were mostly white British, with more females than males. The authors suggested clonal diversity may have been underestimated.

From the germline V gene (reference sequence), CDR1 is SGHNT and CDR2 is YYREEE. The junction shows trimming of 0 bases on V and 1 base on J, plus 10 bases between the germline ends. Its CDR3 holds 15 amino acids, cysteine through phenylalanine. Just the 45-base CDR3 DNA is kept, in frame starting at base 1. With respect to this clone: Its antigen is currently not known. Base quality data are lacking; no much larger clone is found one base away.

Read against the paper, the sample's time point label means: about 28 days (+/-7) after the second vaccine dose. AZD1222 recipients given second doses at about 4 weeks or at about 12 weeks were pooled, since spike-specific TCR depth and breadth were not found to differ between the two schedules. The vaccinee samples were drawn from two UK trials, COV001 and COV002, one of which was a single-blind randomized controlled phase 2/3 trial testing AZD1222 (ChAdOx1 nCoV-19) in healthy adults. For TCRbeta chain sequencing, PBMC samples from trial participants were taken at day 0 and at day 28 after the second dose. The CDR3 regions of human TCRbeta chains were subjected to immunosequencing. The authors' analysis ran thus. TCRs in the repertoires were compared against a reference library of SARS-CoV-2-specific TCRs that had been generated with the MIRA antigen-specificity platform. Breadth was defined as the fraction of unique TCRs that were SARS-CoV-2-associated, and depth was defined as the fraction of total T cells that were SARS-CoV-2-associated. Each spike-specific TCR was assigned to its reactive spike region and to a CD4 or CD8 class using the MIRA data. Log10-transformed breadth and depth values were compared by one-way ANOVA with Sidak's multiple comparisons tests. TCRdb stores this immuneACCESS table with in-frame sequences only. Part of the clones is absent; in the studies checked, under half of the shortfall reflects unresolved V genes, and no reason is known for the rest. From that table come the V and J calls and clone size; the DNA was used to work out D and trimming. The sample table contains some 130,000 clones; only one count was recorded for approximately 90% of them. The biggest ten clones account for around 0.99% of the sample.

Recombination joined TRBV5-4 with TRBJ1-2; perhaps TRBD1 is the D gene, with 6 bases matching. The origin of this receptor is an adult who received the AZD1222 COVID-19 vaccine. The sequenced sample was peripheral blood, obtained 28 days after the second AZD1222 dose. The CDR3 region reads CASSLDRVVNYGYTF. The bases read TGTGCCAGCAGCTTGGACAGGGTGGTTAACTATGGCTACACCTTC.